The clone carrying this TCR beta chain was counted only a few times. Its antigen is unidentified. This entry is derived from a study of blood T cells in healthy people across ages. As for the study in general: The capture of about one barcoded beta molecule per two T cells was achieved by template switching.

No fewer than 6 million PBMCs went into each sample. Study results and caveats: Long-lived donors carried more naive CD4+ cells and greater diversity than aged donors. PBMCs that were unsorted prevented a conclusive naive versus antigen-experienced comparison.

The CDR3 length is 14 residues. Trimming took 0 bases from V and 2 from J, leaving 10 bases between them. The germline V gene encodes CDR1 GTSNPN and CDR2 SVGIG (reference sequence). Combining a sample-barcoded 5' primer with a J-beta primer mix, a second PCR ran for roughly 7 to 11 cycles. Via MiXCR, TCRdb re-called the 5' RACE reads, giving one row per CDR3 protein. Of 1.4 million to 1.5 million distinct CDR3 sequences detected, roughly 40% appear once; the ten largest clones hold 7.9%. This sequence originates from a woman in her late teens or twenties in good health. Source material: blood. The chain carries TRBV30 and TRBJ2-5; D remains unclear. CDR3 amino acids: CAWSVKGLQETQYF. Written as DNA, the CDR3 is TGTGCCTGGAGTGTGAAGGGTTTACAAGAGACCCAGTACTTC.